This is a list of T cell receptor beta chains from one sample in a study of blood T cell repertoires in COVID-19. TCRdb's table, derived via immunoSEQ multiplex PCR, lists solely in-frame clones and lacks some. The sample records 100,000 to 150,000 clones, 85% being singletons. Sequenced: peripheral blood. These receptors all stem from an elderly woman with acute or convalescent COVID-19. The CDR3 runs from the conserved cysteine through the conserved F or W. The D gene is left open where the match is weak. Size tells how often a clone was seen (once, few, many) or the class of an expanded clone, and some rows leave it out.

j_gene: TRBJ1-5
d_gene: .
abundance: .
v_gene: TRBV4-1
CDR3nt: TGCGCCAGCAGCCAGGGCCCAAATCAGCCCCAGCATTTT
CDR3aa: CASSQGPNQPQHF

j_gene: TRBJ1-2
d_gene: .
abundance: .
v_gene: TRBV4-1
CDR3nt: TGCGCCAGCAGCCCCAGGACGGGAAACTATGGCTACACCTTC
CDR3aa: CASSPRTGNYGYTF

j_gene: TRBJ1-5
d_gene: .
abundance: .
v_gene: TRBV4-2
CDR3nt: TGTGCCAGCAGCCAAGATAAAGGGGATCAGCCCCAGCATTTT
CDR3aa: CASSQDKGDQPQHF

j_gene: TRBJ1-1
d_gene: .
abundance: .
v_gene: TRBV29-1
CDR3nt: TGCAGCGTTGACGATAAGGGGTTACTCGTAACTGAAGCTTTCTTT
CDR3aa: CSVDDKGLLVTEAFF

j_gene: TRBJ1-2
d_gene: .
abundance: .
v_gene: TRBV6-5
CDR3nt: TGTGCCAGCAGCGCCCTGGCAGGATCTAACTATGGCTACACCTTC
CDR3aa: CASSALAGSNYGYTF

j_gene: TRBJ2-2
d_gene: .
abundance: .
v_gene: TRBV9
CDR3nt: TGTGCCAGCAGCGTGACAGGGAACACCGGGGAGCTGTTTTTT
CDR3aa: CASSVTGNTGELFF

j_gene: TRBJ1-1
d_gene: .
abundance: .
v_gene: TRBV5-1
CDR3nt: TGCGCCAGCAGATTCGACAGCCAGCCGAACACTGAAGCTTTCTTT
CDR3aa: CASRFDSQPNTEAFF

j_gene: TRBJ1-5
d_gene: .
abundance: .
v_gene: TRBV19
CDR3nt: TGTGCCAGTAGTGCTAAAGCTCCGAGTCAGCCCCAGCATTTT
CDR3aa: CASSAKAPSQPQHF

j_gene: TRBJ2-1
d_gene: TRBD2
abundance: .
v_gene: TRBV5-4
CDR3nt: TGTGCCAGCAGCTCCGGGGGTCGGGGGGACTACAATGAGCAGTTCTTC
CDR3aa: CASSSGGRGDYNEQFF

j_gene: TRBJ1-2
d_gene: .
abundance: .
v_gene: TRBV2
CDR3nt: TGTGCCAGCAGGCAGGGCTTGAACGGCTACACCTTC
CDR3aa: CASRQGLNGYTF

j_gene: TRBJ1-1
d_gene: TRBD1
abundance: .
v_gene: TRBV28
CDR3nt: TGTGCCAGCAGCACGGGACAGGGGGCAGGGACTGAAGCTTTCTTT
CDR3aa: CASSTGQGAGTEAFF

j_gene: TRBJ2-5
d_gene: .
abundance: .
v_gene: TRBV27
CDR3nt: TGTGCCAGCAGTTTATCGGCGGTTCGGGGTCCTCAAGAGACCCAGTACTTC
CDR3aa: CASSLSAVRGPQETQYF

j_gene: TRBJ1-1
d_gene: .
abundance: once
v_gene: TRBV2
CDR3nt: TGTGCCAGCACCCTCAGGGAAGAAGCTTTCTTT
CDR3aa: CASTLREEAFF

j_gene: TRBJ2-4
d_gene: .
abundance: .
v_gene: TRBV7-9
CDR3nt: TGTGCCAGCAGCTGGGCCAAGGCTACGGCCAAAAACATTCAGTACTTC
CDR3aa: CASSWAKATAKNIQYF

j_gene: TRBJ1-4
d_gene: .
abundance: .
v_gene: TRBV5-4
CDR3nt: TGTGCCAGCAGCTTGGGTGGAGGAGGTGGAGAAAAACTGTTTTTT
CDR3aa: CASSLGGGGGEKLFF

j_gene: TRBJ1-1
d_gene: .
abundance: .
v_gene: TRBV12-3/TRBV12-4
CDR3nt: TGTGCCAGCAGTTCACAGGGCCGAACTGAAGCTTTCTTT
CDR3aa: CASSSQGRTEAFF

j_gene: TRBJ2-1
d_gene: TRBD2
abundance: .
v_gene: TRBV4-1
CDR3nt: TGCGCCAGCAGCCAAGGTAGCGGGGGGGATCCCTCCTACAATGAGCAGTTCTTC
CDR3aa: CASSQGSGGDPSYNEQFF

j_gene: TRBJ2-2
d_gene: .
abundance: .
v_gene: TRBV5-6
CDR3nt: TGTGCCAGCAGCGTTACCCCCTCAGCAGGGGCCACCGGGGAGCTGTTTTTT
CDR3aa: CASSVTPSAGATGELFF

j_gene: TRBJ2-3
d_gene: TRBD1
abundance: .
v_gene: TRBV7-9
CDR3nt: TGTGCCAGCAGCTTCCGGACAGGGGGCGGTTCAGATACGCAGTATTTT
CDR3aa: CASSFRTGGGSDTQYF

j_gene: TRBJ2-2
d_gene: TRBD1
abundance: .
v_gene: TRBV11-1
CDR3nt: TGTGCCAGCAGCTTAGGGACAGGGAACACCGGGGAGCTGTTTTTT
CDR3aa: CASSLGTGNTGELFF

j_gene: TRBJ1-1
d_gene: .
abundance: .
v_gene: TRBV7-9
CDR3nt: TGTGCCAGCAGCGACCAAACCTCTACAGATTTGAACACTGAAGCTTTCTTT
CDR3aa: CASSDQTSTDLNTEAFF

j_gene: TRBJ1-1
d_gene: TRBD1
abundance: .
v_gene: TRBV10-3
CDR3nt: TGTGCCATCAGTGCAGGGGGCGCGTGGAACACTGAAGCTTTCTTT
CDR3aa: CAISAGGAWNTEAFF

j_gene: TRBJ1-5
d_gene: .
abundance: .
v_gene: TRBV19
CDR3nt: TGTGCCAGTAGTTGGTCGGGGATGGGCAATCAGCCCCAGCATTTT
CDR3aa: CASSWSGMGNQPQHF

j_gene: TRBJ2-2
d_gene: TRBD1
abundance: .
v_gene: TRBV28
CDR3nt: TGTGCCAGCGATCGAGGGCAGGGGGCACCCGGGGAGCTGTTTTTT
CDR3aa: CASDRGQGAPGELFF

j_gene: TRBJ2-1
d_gene: TRBD2
abundance: .
v_gene: TRBV7-9
CDR3nt: TGTGCCAGCAGCTTACGCCCCAGGGAGCGGGGGGGTTTTGAGCAGTTCTTC
CDR3aa: CASSLRPRERGGFEQFF

j_gene: TRBJ1-2
d_gene: TRBD1
abundance: once
v_gene: TRBV3-1/TRBV3-2
CDR3nt: TGTGCCAGCAGCTCTCGGACAGGAGGCTACACCTTC
CDR3aa: CASSSRTGGYTF

j_gene: TRBJ2-7
d_gene: .
abundance: .
v_gene: TRBV5-1
CDR3nt: TGCGCCAGCAGCTTGCCCCTCGCAGGGTCTGGGGAGCAGTACTTC
CDR3aa: CASSLPLAGSGEQYF